This TCR beta chain was sequenced for a study of T cell responses to AZD1222 COVID-19 vaccine. Note on this clone: The antigen remains unidentified.

Notes on the study in general: Vaccine-associated CD4 TCRs ranged over spike, dominating at 160-218 and 743-854. Clonal diversity may have been underestimated in mostly white British donors.

Clones were sequenced by immunoSEQ multiplex PCR, and TCRdb holds only the in-frame ones, with some missing. The table shows over 110,000 clones, with over 85% occurring only once. The V gene lost 4 bases and the J gene lost 2 bases, with 7 bases spanning the gap. Germline CDR1 is SGHAT and CDR2 is FQNNGV. The CDR3 spans 13 residues. The TCR sequence derives from an adult in good health. The V and J genes are TRBV11-2 and TRBJ2-3; no definite D call. The sample consisted of peripheral blood, taken on day 0 of AZD1222 vaccination. CDR3 loop: CASSSWNTDTQYF. As DNA, the CDR3 is TGTGCCAGCAGCTCCTGGAACACAGATACGCAGTATTTT.